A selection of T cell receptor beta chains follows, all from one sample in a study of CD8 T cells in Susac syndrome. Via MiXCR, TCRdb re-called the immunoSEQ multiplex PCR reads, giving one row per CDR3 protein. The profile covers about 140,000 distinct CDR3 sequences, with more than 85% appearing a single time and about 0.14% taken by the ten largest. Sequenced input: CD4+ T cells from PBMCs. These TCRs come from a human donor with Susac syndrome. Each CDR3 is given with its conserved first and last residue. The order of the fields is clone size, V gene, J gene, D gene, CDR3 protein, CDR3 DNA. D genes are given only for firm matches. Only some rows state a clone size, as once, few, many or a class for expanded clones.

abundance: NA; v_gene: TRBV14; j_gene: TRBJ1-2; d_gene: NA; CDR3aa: CASSQGYRGYTF; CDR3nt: TGTGCCAGCAGCCAAGGCTACAGAGGCTACACCTTC
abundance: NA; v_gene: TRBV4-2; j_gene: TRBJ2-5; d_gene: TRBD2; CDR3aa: CASSQDPTSGRPTEETQYF; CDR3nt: TGTGCCAGCAGCCAAGATCCCACTAGCGGGAGACCCACGGAGGAGACCCAGTACTTC
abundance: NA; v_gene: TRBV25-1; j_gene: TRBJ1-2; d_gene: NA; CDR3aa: CASSDDTNYGYTF; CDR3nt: TGTGCCAGCAGTGATGACACCAACTATGGCTACACCTTC
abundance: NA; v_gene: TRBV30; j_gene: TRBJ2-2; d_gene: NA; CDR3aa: CAWSVPKTGELFF; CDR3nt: TGTGCCTGGAGTGTACCGAAAACCGGGGAGCTGTTTTTT
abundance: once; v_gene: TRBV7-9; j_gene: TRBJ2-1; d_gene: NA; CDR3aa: CASSFTGTPRDEQFF; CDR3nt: TGTGCCAGCAGCTTCACCGGGACCCCCAGGGATGAGCAGTTCTTC
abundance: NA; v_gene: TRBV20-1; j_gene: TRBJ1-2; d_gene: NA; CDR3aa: CSPGGGGEVYGYTF; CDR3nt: TGCAGCCCCGGCGGGGGAGGGGAGGTCTATGGCTACACCTTC
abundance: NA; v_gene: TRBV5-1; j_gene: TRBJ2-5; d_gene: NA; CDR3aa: CASTPRVNQETQYF; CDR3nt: TGCGCCAGCACTCCCCGGGTCAACCAAGAGACCCAGTACTTC
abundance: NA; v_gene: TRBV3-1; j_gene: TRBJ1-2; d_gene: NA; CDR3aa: CASSRRDVGGYTF; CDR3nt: TGTGCCAGCAGCCGGCGGGACGTCGGTGGCTACACCTTC
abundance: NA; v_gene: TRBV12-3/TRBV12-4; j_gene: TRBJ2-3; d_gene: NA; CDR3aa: CASNYEDTQYF; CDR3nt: TGTGCCAGCAATTATGAGGATACGCAGTATTTT
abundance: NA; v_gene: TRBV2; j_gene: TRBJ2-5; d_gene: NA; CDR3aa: CASSLSRTQETQYF; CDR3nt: TGTGCCAGCAGTCTTAGTCGCACCCAAGAGACCCAGTACTTC
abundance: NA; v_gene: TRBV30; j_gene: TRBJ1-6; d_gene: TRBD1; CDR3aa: CAWSSGQGYSPLHF; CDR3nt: TGTGCCTGGAGTTCGGGACAGGGATATTCACCCCTCCACTTT
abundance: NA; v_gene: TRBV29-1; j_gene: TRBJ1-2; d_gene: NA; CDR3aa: CSVEGQVGQYGYTF; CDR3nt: TGCAGCGTTGAAGGACAGGTCGGGCAATATGGCTACACCTTC
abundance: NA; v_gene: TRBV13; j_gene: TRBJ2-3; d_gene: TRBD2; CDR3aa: CASSIPRGGGSDTQYF; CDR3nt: TGTGCCAGCAGCATCCCCCGGGGCGGGGGATCAGATACGCAGTATTTT
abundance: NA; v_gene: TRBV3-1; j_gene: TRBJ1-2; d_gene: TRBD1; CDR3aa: CASTNRGQTNYGYTF; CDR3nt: TGTGCCAGCACCAACAGGGGCCAAACTAACTATGGCTACACCTTC
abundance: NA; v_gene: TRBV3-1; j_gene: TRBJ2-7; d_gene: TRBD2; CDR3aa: CASSQRLAGVGEQYF; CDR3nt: TGTGCCAGCAGCCAAAGACTAGCGGGAGTAGGCGAGCAGTACTTC
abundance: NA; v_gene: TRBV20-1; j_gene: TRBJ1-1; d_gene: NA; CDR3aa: CSARDLWSTEAFF; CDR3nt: TGCAGTGCTAGAGATCTCTGGTCCACTGAAGCTTTCTTT
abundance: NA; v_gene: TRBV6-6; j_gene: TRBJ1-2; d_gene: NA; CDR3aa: CASSRGGQGIYGYTF; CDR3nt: TGTGCCAGCAGCCGAGGTGGGCAGGGAATCTATGGCTACACCTTC
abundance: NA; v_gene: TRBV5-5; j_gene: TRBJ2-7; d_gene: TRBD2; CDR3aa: CASSLGPAGTYEQYF; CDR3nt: TGTGCCAGCAGCTTGGGGCCAGCGGGAACCTACGAGCAGTACTTC
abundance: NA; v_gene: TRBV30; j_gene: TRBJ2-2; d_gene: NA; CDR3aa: CAWSVRRAGELFF; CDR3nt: TGTGCCTGGAGTGTACGCCGGGCCGGGGAGCTGTTTTTT
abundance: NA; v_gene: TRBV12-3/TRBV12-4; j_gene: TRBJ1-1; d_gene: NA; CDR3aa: CASSPTALNTEAFF; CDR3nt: TGTGCCAGCAGTCCGACAGCATTGAACACTGAAGCTTTCTTT
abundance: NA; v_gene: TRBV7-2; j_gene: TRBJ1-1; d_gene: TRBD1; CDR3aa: CASGGQFEAFF; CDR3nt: TGTGCCAGCGGGGGACAGTTTGAAGCTTTCTTT
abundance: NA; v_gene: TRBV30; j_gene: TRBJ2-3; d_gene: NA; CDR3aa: CAWTDPGRSDRDTQYF; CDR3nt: TGTGCCTGGACCGACCCGGGACGTTCCGACAGAGATACGCAGTATTTT
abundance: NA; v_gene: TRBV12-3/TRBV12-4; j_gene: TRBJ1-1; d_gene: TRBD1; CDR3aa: CASSLNRGLEAFF; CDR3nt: TGTGCCAGCAGTTTGAACAGGGGACTTGAAGCTTTCTTT
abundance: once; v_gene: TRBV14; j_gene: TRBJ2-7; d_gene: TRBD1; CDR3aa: CASSQGQGVFYEQYF; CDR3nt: TGTGCCAGCAGCCAAGGACAGGGGGTTTTCTACGAGCAGTACTTC
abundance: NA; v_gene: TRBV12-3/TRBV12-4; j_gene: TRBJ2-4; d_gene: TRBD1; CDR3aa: CASSLWDRNIQYF; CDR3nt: TGTGCCAGCAGTTTATGGGACAGAAACATTCAGTACTTC
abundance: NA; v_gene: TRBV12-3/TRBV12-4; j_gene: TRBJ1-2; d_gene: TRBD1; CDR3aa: CASSSGQGTLGYTF; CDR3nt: TGTGCCAGCAGTTCTGGACAGGGTACCTTGGGCTACACCTTC
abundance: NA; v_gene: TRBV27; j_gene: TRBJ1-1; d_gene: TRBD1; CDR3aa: CASSLAGGSETFF; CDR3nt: TGTGCCAGCAGTTTAGCAGGGGGAAGTGAAACTTTCTTT
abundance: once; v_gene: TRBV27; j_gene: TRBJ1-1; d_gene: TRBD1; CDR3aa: CASSWDRGGAEAFF; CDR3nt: TGTGCCAGCAGCTGGGACAGGGGAGGAGCTGAAGCTTTCTTT
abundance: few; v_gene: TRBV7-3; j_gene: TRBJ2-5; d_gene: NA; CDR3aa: CASSLTGVETQYF; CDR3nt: TGTGCCAGCAGCTTAACTGGCGTGGAGACCCAGTACTTC
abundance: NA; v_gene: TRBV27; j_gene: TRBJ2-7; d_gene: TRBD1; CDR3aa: CASSPLSSGTAYEQYF; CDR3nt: TGTGCCAGCAGTCCGCTGTCGTCCGGGACAGCCTACGAGCAGTACTTC
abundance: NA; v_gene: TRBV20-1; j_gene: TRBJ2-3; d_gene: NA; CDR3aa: CSAKDSTSTDTQYF; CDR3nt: TGCAGTGCTAAAGACAGTACTAGCACAGATACGCAGTATTTT
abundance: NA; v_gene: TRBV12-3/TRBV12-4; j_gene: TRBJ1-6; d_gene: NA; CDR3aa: CASSPSGSNSPLHF; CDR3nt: TGTGCCAGCAGTCCATCGGGAAGCAATTCACCCCTCCACTTT
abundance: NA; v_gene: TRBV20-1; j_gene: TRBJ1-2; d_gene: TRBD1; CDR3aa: CSAPDRAANYGYTF; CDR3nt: TGCAGTGCGCCAGACAGGGCGGCCAACTATGGCTACACCTTC
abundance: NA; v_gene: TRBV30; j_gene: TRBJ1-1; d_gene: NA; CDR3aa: CAWSNGGNTEAFF; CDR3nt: TGTGCCTGGTCAAATGGGGGAAACACTGAAGCTTTCTTT
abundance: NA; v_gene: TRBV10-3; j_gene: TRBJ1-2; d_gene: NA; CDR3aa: CAISELEGPVGGYTF; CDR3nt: TGTGCCATCAGTGAGCTGGAGGGCCCGGTCGGTGGCTACACCTTC
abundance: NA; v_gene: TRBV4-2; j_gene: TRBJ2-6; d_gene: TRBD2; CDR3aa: CASSPRTSGRAYGANVLTF; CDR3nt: TGTGCCAGCAGCCCCCGGACTAGCGGGAGGGCCTACGGGGCCAACGTCCTGACTTTC
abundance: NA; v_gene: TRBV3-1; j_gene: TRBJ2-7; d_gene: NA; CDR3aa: CASSQGIYEQYF; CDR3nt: TGTGCCAGCAGCCAAGGCATCTACGAGCAGTACTTC
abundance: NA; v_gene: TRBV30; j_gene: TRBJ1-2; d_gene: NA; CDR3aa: CAWSYTGSYGYTF; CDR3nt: TGTGCCTGGAGTTATACAGGCTCGTATGGCTACACCTTC
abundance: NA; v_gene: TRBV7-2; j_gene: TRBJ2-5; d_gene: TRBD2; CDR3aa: CASNRQREGETQYF; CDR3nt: TGTGCCAGCAACCGACAGCGGGAGGGTGAGACCCAGTACTTC
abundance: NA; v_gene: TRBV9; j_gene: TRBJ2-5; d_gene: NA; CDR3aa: CASSIGNQETQYF; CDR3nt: TGTGCCAGCAGCATTGGGAATCAAGAGACCCAGTACTTC
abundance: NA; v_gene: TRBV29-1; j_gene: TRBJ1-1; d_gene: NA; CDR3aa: CSVGASNTEAFF; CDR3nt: TGCAGCGTTGGGGCCTCGAACACTGAAGCTTTCTTT
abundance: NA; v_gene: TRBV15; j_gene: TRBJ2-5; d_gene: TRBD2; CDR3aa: CATSRGGSGSETQYF; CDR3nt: TGTGCCACCAGCAGAGGGGGAAGCGGGAGTGAGACCCAGTACTTC
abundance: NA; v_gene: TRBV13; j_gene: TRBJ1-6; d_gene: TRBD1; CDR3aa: CASSRDRGRNSPLHF; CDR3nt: TGTGCCAGCAGCAGGGACAGGGGAAGGAATTCACCCCTCCACTTT
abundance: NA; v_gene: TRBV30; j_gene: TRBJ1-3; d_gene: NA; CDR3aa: CASRGSGNTIYF; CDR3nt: TGTGCCTCCAGAGGCTCTGGAAACACCATATATTTT
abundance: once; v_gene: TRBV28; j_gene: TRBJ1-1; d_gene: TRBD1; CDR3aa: CASSLRDRGVTFF; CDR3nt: TGTGCCAGCAGTTTAAGGGACAGGGGTGTAACTTTCTTT
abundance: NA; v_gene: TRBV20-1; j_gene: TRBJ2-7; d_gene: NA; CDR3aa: CSAVRGSRSYEQYF; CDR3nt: TGCAGTGCTGTCAGGGGTTCCCGCTCCTACGAGCAGTACTTC
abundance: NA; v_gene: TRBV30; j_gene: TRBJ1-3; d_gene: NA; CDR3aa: CAWSVTGAGNTIYF; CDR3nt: TGTGCCTGGAGTGTTACGGGAGCTGGAAACACCATATATTTT
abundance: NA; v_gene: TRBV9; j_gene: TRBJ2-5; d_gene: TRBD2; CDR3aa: CASSVAGGTKDTQYF; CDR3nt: TGTGCCAGCAGCGTAGCGGGGGGAACCAAGGACACCCAGTACTTC
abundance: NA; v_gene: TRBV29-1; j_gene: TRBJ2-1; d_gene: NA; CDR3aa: CSTELRTEQFF; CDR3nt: TGCAGCACCGAGCTCCGCACTGAGCAGTTCTTC
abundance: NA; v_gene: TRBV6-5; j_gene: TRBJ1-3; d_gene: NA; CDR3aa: CASSQRPFSGNTIYF; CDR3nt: TGTGCCAGCAGCCAAAGACCATTCTCTGGAAACACCATATATTTT
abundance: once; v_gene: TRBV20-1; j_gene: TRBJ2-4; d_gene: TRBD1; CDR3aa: CSARAGGQGSGDIQYF; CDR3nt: TGCAGTGCTAGAGCAGGGGGACAGGGGTCCGGTGACATTCAGTACTTC
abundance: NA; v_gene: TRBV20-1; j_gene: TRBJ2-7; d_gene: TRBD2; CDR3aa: CSARDSGTSDVEQYF; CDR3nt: TGCAGTGCTAGAGATTCGGGGACTAGCGACGTCGAGCAGTACTTC
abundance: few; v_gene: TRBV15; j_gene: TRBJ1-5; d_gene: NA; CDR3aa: CATSPAGGGGQPQHF; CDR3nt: TGTGCCACCAGCCCCGCCGGGGGGGGAGGCCAGCCCCAGCATTTT
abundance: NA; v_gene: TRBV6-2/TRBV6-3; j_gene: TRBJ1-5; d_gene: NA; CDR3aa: CASSEKDSDSNQPQHF; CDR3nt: TGTGCCAGCAGCGAAAAGGACAGCGATAGCAATCAGCCCCAGCATTTT
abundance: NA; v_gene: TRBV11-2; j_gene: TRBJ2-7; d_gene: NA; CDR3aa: CASSSGTLSYEQYF; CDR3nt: TGTGCCAGCAGCTCCGGGACACTCTCCTACGAGCAGTACTTC